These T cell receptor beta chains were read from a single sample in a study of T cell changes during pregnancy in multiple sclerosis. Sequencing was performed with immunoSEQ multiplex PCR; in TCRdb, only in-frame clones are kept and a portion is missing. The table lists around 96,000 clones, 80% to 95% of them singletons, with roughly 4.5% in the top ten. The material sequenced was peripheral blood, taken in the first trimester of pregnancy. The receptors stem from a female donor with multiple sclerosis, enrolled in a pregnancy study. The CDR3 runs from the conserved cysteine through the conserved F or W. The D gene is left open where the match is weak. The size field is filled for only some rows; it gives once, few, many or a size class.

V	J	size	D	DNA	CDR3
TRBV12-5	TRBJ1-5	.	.	TGTGCTAGTGGCGTAAATCAGCCCCAGCATTTT	CASGVNQPQHF
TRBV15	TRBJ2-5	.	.	TGTGCCACCAGCAGAGATCTTGCGGGATTGGAGACCCAGTACTTC	CATSRDLAGLETQYF
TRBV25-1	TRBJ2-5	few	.	TGTGCCAGCAGTGCCGGGGAAGGGGACATAGAGACCCAGTACTTC	CASSAGEGDIETQYF
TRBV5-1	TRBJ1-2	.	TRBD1	TGCGCCAGCAGCTCGACAGGGAACAACCCGTGGGGCTACACCTTC	CASSSTGNNPWGYTF
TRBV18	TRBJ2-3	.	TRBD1	TGTGCCAGCTCACCACTCGGGACAGGGAGGGCTAGCCAGGTGTATTTT	CASSPLGTGRASQVYF
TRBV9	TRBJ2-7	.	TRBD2	TGTGCCAGCAGCTCAACAGCGGGGTCCTCCTACGAGCAGTACTTC	CASSSTAGSSYEQYF
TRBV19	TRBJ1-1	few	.	TGTGCCACCGAGACGGACAGTGCAGCTTTCTTT	CATETDSAAFF
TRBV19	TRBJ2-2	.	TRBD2	TGTGCCAGTAAGGGACTAGCGGCCGGGGAGCTGTTTTTT	CASKGLAAGELFF
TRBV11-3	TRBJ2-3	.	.	TGTGCCAGCAGCTTAGGGTATGGGGCTAGCAGGGGCCGCGATACGCAGTATTTT	CASSLGYGASRGRDTQYF
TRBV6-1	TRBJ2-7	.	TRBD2	TGTGCCAGCAGTGAACTCGTGCTAGCGGGGGTCAACGAGCAGTACTTC	CASSELVLAGVNEQYF
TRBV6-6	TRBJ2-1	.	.	TGTGCCAGCAGTTACTGGGCTAACTATGAGCAGTTCTTC	CASSYWANYEQFF
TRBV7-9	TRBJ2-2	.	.	TGTGCCAGCAGAGGACAGAACACCGGGGAGCTGTTTTTT	CASRGQNTGELFF
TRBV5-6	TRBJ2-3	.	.	TGTGCCAGCAGCACGGCGGGGGCCGGAGGCGGAGATACGCAGTATTTT	CASSTAGAGGGDTQYF
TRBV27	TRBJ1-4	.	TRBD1	TGTGCCAGCAGACCAGGGGGCGCCTATAATGAAAAACTGTTTTTT	CASRPGGAYNEKLFF
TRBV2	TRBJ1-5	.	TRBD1	TGTGCCAGCAACCGGGACAGCTGGGGCAATCAGCCCCAGCATTTT	CASNRDSWGNQPQHF
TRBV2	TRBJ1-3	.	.	TGTGCCAGCGCAAAGGACAGTTTATTCTCTGGAAACACCATATATTTT	CASAKDSLFSGNTIYF
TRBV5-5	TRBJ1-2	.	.	TGTGCCAGCAGCTTGACGAGTGGTTCTTATGGCTACACCTTC	CASSLTSGSYGYTF
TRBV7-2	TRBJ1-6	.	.	TGTGCCAGCAGCCATGCACCGGGAAACTATAATTCACCCCTCCACTTT	CASSHAPGNYNSPLHF
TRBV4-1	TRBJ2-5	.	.	TGCGCCAGCAGCCAAGTCCTTAGCGCGTATGAGACCCAGTACTTC	CASSQVLSAYETQYF
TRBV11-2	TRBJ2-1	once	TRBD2	TGTGCCAGCAGCGAACTAGCGGGGGGGAACAATGAGCAGTTCTTC	CASSELAGGNNEQFF
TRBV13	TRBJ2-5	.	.	TGTGCCAGCAGCCCCCGTCTAAGTTTGCAAGAGACCCAGTACTTC	CASSPRLSLQETQYF
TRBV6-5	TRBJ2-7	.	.	TGTGCCAGCAGTCAGGGGTGGAGCGAGCAGTACTTC	CASSQGWSEQYF
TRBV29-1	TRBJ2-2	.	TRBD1	TGCAGCGTGGGGCGGACAGGGAATACCGGGGAGCTGTTTTTT	CSVGRTGNTGELFF
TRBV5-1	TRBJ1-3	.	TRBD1	TGCGCCAGCAGCTTAGGGACAGGGTCCCCTTCTGGAAACACCATATATTTT	CASSLGTGSPSGNTIYF
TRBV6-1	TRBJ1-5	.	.	TGTGCCAGCAGTGAAGGGGGGGGTAATCAGCCCCAGCATTTT	CASSEGGGNQPQHF
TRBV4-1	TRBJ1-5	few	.	TGCGCCAGCAGCCGCTTCAGGGCGGATCAGCCCCAGCATTTT	CASSRFRADQPQHF
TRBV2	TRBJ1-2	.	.	TGTGCCAACCAGGGGGGCTACACCTTC	CANQGGYTF
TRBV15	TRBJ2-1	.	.	TGTGCCACCAGCAGAGATCTAGGCCGACGGGTCTTC	CATSRDLGRRVF
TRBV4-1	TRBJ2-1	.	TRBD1	TGCGCCAGCAGCCGAGGGACAGACTCCTACAATGAGCAGTTCTTC	CASSRGTDSYNEQFF
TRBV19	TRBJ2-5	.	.	TGTGCCAGTAGTATAGGGGCAGGGCTAGGGGAGACCCAGTACTTC	CASSIGAGLGETQYF
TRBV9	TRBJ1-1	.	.	TGTGCCAGCAGCGTCTCGGGGGTAGGGGCTGAAGCTTTCTTT	CASSVSGVGAEAFF
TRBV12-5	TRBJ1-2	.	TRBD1	TGTGCTAGTGGCATAGAACAGGGGCACTATGGCTACACCTTC	CASGIEQGHYGYTF
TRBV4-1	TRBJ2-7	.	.	TGCGCCAGCAGCCAAGATCGGCTTAGAGACTCGAGAATGACCTACGAGCAGTACTTC	CASSQDRLRDSRMTYEQYF
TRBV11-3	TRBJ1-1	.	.	TGTGCCAGCAGTCAGGGAAACACTGAAGCTTTCTTT	CASSQGNTEAFF
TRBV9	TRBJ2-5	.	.	TGTGCCAGCAGCGGATATGAGCGGCGAGAGACCCAGTACTTC	CASSGYERRETQYF
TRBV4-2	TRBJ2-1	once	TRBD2	TGTGCCAGCAGCCAAGGACTAGCGGGAGAATACAATGAGCAGTTCTTC	CASSQGLAGEYNEQFF
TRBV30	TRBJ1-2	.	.	TGTGCCTGGAGTGCGTCTCGCAGAAACTATGGCTACACCTTC	CAWSASRRNYGYTF
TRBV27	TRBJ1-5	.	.	TGTGCCAGTGGGGCCGGGCCTCAGCCCCAGCATTTT	CASGAGPQPQHF
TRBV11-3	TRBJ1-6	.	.	TGTGCCAGCAGCCCTACCCGGAGGGGCAGCTCCTATAATTCACCCCTCCACTTT	CASSPTRRGSSYNSPLHF
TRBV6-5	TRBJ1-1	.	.	TGTGCCAGCAGGCGTCAGGAAAACTTGAACACTGAAGCTTTCTTT	CASRRQENLNTEAFF
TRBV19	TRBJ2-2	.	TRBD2	TGTGCCAGCTGGGACTACGCGAACACCGGGGAGCTGTTTTTT	CASWDYANTGELFF